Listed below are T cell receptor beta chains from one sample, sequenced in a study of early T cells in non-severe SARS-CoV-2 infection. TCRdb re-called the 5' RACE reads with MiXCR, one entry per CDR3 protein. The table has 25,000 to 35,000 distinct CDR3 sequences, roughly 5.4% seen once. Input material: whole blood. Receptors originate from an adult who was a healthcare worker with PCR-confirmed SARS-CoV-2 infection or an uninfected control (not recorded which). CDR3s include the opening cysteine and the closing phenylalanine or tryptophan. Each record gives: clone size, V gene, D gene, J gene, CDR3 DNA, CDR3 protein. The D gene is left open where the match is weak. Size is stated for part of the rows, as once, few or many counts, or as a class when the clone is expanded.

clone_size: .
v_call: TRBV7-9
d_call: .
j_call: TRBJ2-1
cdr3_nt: TGTGCCAGCAGCACGGGAGTGGGAGTAGTCAATGAGCAGTTCTTC
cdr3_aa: CASSTGVGVVNEQFF

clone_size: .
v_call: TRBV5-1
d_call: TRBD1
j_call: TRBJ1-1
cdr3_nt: TGCGCCAGCAGCCTCACCGGGGGACAGGGATCGGCTTTCTTT
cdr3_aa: CASSLTGGQGSAFF

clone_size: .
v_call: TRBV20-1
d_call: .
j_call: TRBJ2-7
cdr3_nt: TGCAGTGCTCGTATCCCCCCTTCCCCTTTGAATTACGAGCAGTACTTC
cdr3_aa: CSARIPPSPLNYEQYF

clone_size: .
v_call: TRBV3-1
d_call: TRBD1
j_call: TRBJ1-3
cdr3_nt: TGTGCCAGCAGCCTAGACCCCGGGACAGGGTCTGCTGGAAACACCATATATTTT
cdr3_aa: CASSLDPGTGSAGNTIYF

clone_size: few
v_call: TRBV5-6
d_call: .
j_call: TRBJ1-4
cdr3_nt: TGTGCCAGCAGCCGACGGGACACTAATGAAAAACTGTTTTTT
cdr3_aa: CASSRRDTNEKLFF

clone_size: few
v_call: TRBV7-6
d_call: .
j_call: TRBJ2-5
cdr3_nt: TGTGCCAGCAGCCTCGGGCCCGCTAGGGGAGAGACCCAGTACTTC
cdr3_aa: CASSLGPARGETQYF

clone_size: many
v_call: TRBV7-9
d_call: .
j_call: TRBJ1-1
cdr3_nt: TGTGCCAGCAGCCCCCGGGACACAGGGAGGAAAGCTTTCTTT
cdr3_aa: CASSPRDTGRKAFF

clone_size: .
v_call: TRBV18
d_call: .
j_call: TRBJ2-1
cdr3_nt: TGTGCCAGCTCGTCCAGGGGTGCCCCTCTTGAGCAGTTCTTC
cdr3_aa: CASSSRGAPLEQFF

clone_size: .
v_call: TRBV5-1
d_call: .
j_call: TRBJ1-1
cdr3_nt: TGCGCCAGCAGCAGGCTCAGGGGAAGGGACACTGAAGCTTTCTTT
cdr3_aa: CASSRLRGRDTEAFF

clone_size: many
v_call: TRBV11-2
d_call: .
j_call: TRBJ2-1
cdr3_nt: TGTGCCAGCAGCTTAAAGGGTTACAATGAGCAGTTCTTC
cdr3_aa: CASSLKGYNEQFF

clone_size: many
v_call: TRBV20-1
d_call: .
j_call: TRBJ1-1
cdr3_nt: TGCAGTGCTAGCGGGGGGAAAGCTTTCTTT
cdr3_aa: CSASGGKAFF

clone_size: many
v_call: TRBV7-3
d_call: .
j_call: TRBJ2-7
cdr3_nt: TGTGCCAGCAGCCCCGGGGGAACTCCGGGCTACGAGCAGTACTTC
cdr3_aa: CASSPGGTPGYEQYF

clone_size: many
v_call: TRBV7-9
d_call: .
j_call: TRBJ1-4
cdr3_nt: TGTGCCAGCAGCCGCCGATCGACAGTGCTTTTTGAAAAACTGTTTTTT
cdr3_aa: CASSRRSTVLFEKLFF

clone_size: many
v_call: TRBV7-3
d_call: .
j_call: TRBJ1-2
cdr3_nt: TGTGCCAGCAGCTTATCTCAGGGGCGCGGAGGCTACACCTTC
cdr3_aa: CASSLSQGRGGYTF

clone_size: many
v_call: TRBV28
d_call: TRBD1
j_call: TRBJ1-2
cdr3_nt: TGTGCCAGCAGACGGACAGGGTTATCGCGGGGCTACACCTTC
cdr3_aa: CASRRTGLSRGYTF

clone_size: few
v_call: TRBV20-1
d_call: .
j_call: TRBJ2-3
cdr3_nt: TGCAGTGCTCTCCGGGGGGCCCCAGATACGCAGTATTTT
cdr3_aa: CSALRGAPDTQYF

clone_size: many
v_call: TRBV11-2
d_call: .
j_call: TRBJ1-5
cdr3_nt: TGTGCCAGCAGCCGGGAACTTGATTCTGGCAATCAGCCCCAGCATTTT
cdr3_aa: CASSRELDSGNQPQHF

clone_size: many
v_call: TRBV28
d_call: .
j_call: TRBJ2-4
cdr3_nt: TGTGCCAGCAGTTTGTTTACTACCCCGGAGGGGGCCAAAAACATTCAGTACTTC
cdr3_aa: CASSLFTTPEGAKNIQYF

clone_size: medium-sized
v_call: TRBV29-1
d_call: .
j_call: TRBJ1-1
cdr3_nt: TGCAGCGCCTCTACTCAGTATGAAGCTTTCTTT
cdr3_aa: CSASTQYEAFF

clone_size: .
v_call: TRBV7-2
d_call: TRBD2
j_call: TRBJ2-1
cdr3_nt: TGTGCCAGCAGCCTAGCTAGCGGGAATTGGAATGAGCAGTTCTTC
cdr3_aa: CASSLASGNWNEQFF

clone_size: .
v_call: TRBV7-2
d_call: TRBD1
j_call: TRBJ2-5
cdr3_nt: TGTGCCAGCAGGACAGGGTACCAAGAGACCCAGTACTTC
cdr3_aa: CASRTGYQETQYF

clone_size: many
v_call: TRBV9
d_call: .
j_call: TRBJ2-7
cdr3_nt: TGTGCCAGCAGCGCCTCCAGCTCCTACGAGCAGTACTTC
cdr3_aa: CASSASSSYEQYF

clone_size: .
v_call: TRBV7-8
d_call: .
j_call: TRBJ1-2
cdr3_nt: TGTGCCAGCAGCTTTGGGTCTTATGGCTACATCTTC
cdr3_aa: CASSFGSYGYIF

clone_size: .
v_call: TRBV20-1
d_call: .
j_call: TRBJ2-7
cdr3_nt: TGCAGTGCTAGAGATTCCCCGGCTACTGACTACGAGCAGTACTTC
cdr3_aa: CSARDSPATDYEQYF

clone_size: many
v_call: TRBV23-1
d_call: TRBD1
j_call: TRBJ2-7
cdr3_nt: TGCGCCAGCAGTCGGGGGACAGGGGCCTCCTACGAGCAGTACTTC
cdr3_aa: CASSRGTGASYEQYF

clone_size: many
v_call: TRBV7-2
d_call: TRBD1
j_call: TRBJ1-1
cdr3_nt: TGTGCCAGCAGCTTAGACCCACAGGGGATATCAGCTTTCTTT
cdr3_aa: CASSLDPQGISAFF